This T cell receptor beta chain came from a study of response to subunit inactivated influenza vaccine. General study findings and limits: It was suggested by the authors that few new T cells are recruited by each seasonal influenza vaccination.

TCRdb itself ran the RT-PCR reads through MiXCR, one entry per CDR3 protein. In the table there are about 650,000 distinct CDR3 sequences, 15% to 19% of which are singletons. This clonotype was counted only a few times. Its antigen is unidentified. The CDR3 is 13 residues long. From germline, CDR1 is SGHTA and CDR2 FQGNSA. The V end was cut by 1 base, the J end by 8 bases, with 8 bases between. This receptor was obtained from a man aged 50 or older who received an inactivated influenza vaccine. The gene calls are TRBV7-2 and TRBJ1-4; D uncertain. The source material was PBMCs from blood, sampled 11 to 12 days after vaccination. In nucleotides, the CDR3 is TGTGCCAGCAGCTTAGGGCGGTCGGAAAAACTGTTTTTT. This encodes CASSLGRSEKLFF.